The following is a TCR beta chain sequence with its context. Its target is unknown. TCRdb processed the reads anew with MiXCR; each CDR3 protein has one entry. The table has 700,000 to 900,000 distinct CDR3 sequences, about 28% seen once. This record comes from a study of T cell repertoires in cytomegalovirus infection. The overall study: Peptides in the study included HLA-C-restricted and HLA-B-restricted CMV epitopes. Evidence of both CMV infection and a matching HLA type came from public TCR beta signatures.

General observations from the study: Cumulative frequency (of public TCR beta family members) identified carriers of CMV plus the relevant HLA. The ex vivo response was dominated by HLA-C-restricted CMV-specific TCR beta clonotypes.

Sequences were derived from cultured CD8+ T cells from PBMCs, sampled from culture after CMV antigen stimulation. This TCR derives from a human donor in good health (CMV status not recorded). Some clones in this sample may be carry-over from other donors' samples.

The CDR3 reads CASSHWEGSTDTQYF. The CDR3 region has the DNA TGTGCCAGCAGCCATTGGGAGGGGAGCACAGATACGCAGTATTTT. V is TRBV14 and J is TRBJ2-3; 7 bases are a match to TRBD2. This CDR3 has 15 residues. The germline V gene has CDR1 SGHDN and CDR2 FVKESK. Trimming removed 3 bases from V and 0 bases from J; junction bases left unmatched: 3. The full variable domain, in which reference TRBV14 and TRBJ2-3 provide the parts outside the CDR3, is EAGVTQFPSHSVIEKGQTVTLRCDPISGHDNLYWYRRVMGKEIKFLLHFVKESKQDESGMPNNRFLAERTGGTYSTLKVQPAELEDSGVYFCASSHWEGSTDTQYFGPGTRLTVL.